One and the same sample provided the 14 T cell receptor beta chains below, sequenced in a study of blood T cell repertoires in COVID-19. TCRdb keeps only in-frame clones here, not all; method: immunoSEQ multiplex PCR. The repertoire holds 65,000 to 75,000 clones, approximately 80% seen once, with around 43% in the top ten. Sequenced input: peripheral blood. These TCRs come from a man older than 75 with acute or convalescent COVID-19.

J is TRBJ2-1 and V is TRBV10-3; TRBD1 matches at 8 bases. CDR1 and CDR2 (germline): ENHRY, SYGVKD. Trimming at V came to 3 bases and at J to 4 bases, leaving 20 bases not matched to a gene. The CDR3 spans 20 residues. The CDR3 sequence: CAISDTGQGSGSGPYNEQFF. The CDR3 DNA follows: TGTGCCATCAGTGACACAGGACAGGGAAGTGGTAGCGGACCTTACAATGAGCAGTTCTTC.

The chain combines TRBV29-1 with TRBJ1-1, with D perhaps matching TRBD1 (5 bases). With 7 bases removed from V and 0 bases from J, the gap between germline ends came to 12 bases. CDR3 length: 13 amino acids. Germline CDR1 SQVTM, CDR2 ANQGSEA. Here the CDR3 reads CSAAGLLNTEAFF. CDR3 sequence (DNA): TGCAGCGCCGCAGGGCTCCTGAACACTGAAGCTTTCTTT.

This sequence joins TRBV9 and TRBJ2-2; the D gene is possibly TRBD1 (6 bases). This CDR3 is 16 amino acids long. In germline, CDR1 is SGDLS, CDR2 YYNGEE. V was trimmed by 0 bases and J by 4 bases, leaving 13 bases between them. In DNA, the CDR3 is TGTGCCAGCAGCGTAGTTCAGGGGCCGGGCACCGGGGAGCTGTTTTTT. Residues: CASSVVQGPGTGELFF.

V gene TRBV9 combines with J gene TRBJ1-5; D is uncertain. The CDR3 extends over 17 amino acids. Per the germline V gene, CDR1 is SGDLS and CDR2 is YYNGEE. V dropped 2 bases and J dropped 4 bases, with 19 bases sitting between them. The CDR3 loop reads CASSVPGNSGGNQPQHF. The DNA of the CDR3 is TGTGCCAGCAGCGTCCCCGGAAACTCAGGCGGGAATCAGCCCCAGCATTTT.

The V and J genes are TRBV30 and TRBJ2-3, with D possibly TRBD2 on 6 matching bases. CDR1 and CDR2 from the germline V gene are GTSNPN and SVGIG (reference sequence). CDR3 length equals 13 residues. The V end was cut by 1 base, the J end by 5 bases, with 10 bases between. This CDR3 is CAWSGGGGDTQYF. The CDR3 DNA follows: TGTGCCTGGAGTGGGGGAGGAGGAGATACGCAGTATTTT.

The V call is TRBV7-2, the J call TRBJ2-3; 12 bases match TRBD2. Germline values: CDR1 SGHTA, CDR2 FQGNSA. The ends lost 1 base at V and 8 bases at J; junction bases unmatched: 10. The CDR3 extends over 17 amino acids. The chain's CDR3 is CASSLDSTSGGEATQYF. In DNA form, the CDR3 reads TGTGCCAGCAGCTTAGACTCGACTAGCGGGGGCGAAGCTACGCAGTATTTT.

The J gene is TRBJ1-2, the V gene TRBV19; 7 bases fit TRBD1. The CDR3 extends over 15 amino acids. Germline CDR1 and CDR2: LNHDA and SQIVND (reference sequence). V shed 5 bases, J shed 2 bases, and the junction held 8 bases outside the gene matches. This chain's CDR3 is CASSDRQGPNYGYTF. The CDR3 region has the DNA TGTGCCAGTAGTGACAGACAGGGTCCCAACTATGGCTACACCTTC.

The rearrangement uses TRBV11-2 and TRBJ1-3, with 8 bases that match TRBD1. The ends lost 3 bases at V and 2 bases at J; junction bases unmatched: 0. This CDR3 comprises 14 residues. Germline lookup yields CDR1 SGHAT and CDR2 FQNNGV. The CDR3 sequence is CASSLTGAGNTIYF. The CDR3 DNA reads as TGTGCCAGCAGCTTGACAGGGGCTGGAAACACCATATATTTT. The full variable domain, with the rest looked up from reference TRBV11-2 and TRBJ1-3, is EAGVAQSPRYKIIEKRQSVAFWCNPISGHATLYWYQQILGQGPKLLIQFQNNGVVDDSQLPKDRFSAERLKGVDSTLKIQPAKLEDSAVYLCASSLTGAGNTIYFGEGSWLTVV.

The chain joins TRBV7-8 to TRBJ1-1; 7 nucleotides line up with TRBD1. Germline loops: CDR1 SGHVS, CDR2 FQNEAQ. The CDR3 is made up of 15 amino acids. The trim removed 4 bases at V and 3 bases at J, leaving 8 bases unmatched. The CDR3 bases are TGTGCCAGCAGCTCCAGGGACAGAATGGACACTGAAGCTTTCTTT. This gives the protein CASSSRDRMDTEAFF. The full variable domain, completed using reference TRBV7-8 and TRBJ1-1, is GAGVSQSPRYKVAKRGQDVALRCDPISGHVSLFWYQQALGQGPEFLTYFQNEAQLDKSGLPSDRFFAERPEGSVSTLKIQRTQQEDSAVYLCASSSRDRMDTEAFFGQGTRLTVV.

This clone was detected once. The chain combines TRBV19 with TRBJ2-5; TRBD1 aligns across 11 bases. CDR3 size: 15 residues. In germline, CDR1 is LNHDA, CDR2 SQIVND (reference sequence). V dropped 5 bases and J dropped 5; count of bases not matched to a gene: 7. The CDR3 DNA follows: TGTGCCAGTAGTGCCCGGACAGGGGGCCTGGAGACCCAGTACTTC. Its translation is CASSARTGGLETQYF. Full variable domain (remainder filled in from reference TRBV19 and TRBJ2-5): DGGITQSPKYLFRKEGQNVTLSCEQNLNHDAMYWYRQDPGQGLRLIYYSQIVNDFQKGDIAEGYSVSREKKESFPLTVTSAQKNPTAFYLCASSARTGGLETQYFGPGTRLLVL.

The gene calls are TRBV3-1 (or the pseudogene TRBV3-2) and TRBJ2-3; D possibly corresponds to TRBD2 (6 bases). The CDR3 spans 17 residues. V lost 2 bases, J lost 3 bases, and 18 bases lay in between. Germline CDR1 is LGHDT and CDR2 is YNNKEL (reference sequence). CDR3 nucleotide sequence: TGTGCCAGCAGCCAAAGGGGTGCCGGGGGTGTGACAGATACGCAGTATTTT. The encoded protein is CASSQRGAGGVTDTQYF.

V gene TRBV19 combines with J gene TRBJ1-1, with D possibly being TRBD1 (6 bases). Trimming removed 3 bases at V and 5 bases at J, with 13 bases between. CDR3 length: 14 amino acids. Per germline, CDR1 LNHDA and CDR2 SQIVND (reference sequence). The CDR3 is CASSIQTRGTEAFF. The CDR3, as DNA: TGTGCCAGTAGTATTCAAACCAGGGGTACTGAAGCTTTCTTT.

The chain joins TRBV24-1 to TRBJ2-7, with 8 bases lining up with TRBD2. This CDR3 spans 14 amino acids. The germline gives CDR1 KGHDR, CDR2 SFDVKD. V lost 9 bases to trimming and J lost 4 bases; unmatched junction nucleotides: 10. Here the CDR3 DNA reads TGTGCCACCGCCCCGGGGGGGGAACCGTACGAGCAGTACTTC. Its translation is CATAPGGEPYEQYF.

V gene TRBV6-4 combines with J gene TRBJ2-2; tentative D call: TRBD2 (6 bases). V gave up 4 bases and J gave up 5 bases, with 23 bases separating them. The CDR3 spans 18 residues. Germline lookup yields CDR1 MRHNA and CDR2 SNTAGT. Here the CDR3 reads CASSVEGRQFHSTGELFF. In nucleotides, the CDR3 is TGTGCCAGCAGTGTGGAGGGAAGACAGTTTCATTCTACCGGGGAGCTGTTTTTT.